These T cell receptor beta chains were read from a single sample in a study of blood T cell repertoires in COVID-19. Profiled with immunoSEQ multiplex PCR; TCRdb holds only in-frame clones, not every one. Of about 370,000 clones in the sample, around 87% were seen once. Sequencing used PBMCs or T cells enriched from blood (not recorded which). Receptor source: a man aged 18 to 29 who had recovered from COVID-19. Each CDR3 is given with its conserved first and last residue. The D gene is left open where the match is weak. Size is omitted from some rows. Given values are once, few, many or a class for expanded clones.

CSVGGRLAYNEQFF | TGCAGCGTGGGGGGGAGACTAGCCTACAATGAGCAGTTCTTC | . | TRBJ2-1 | TRBD2 | TRBV29-1
CASSPTGEFIGNTIYF | TGTGCCAGCAGTCCGACAGGGGAATTTATCGGAAACACCATATATTTT | . | TRBJ1-3 | TRBD1 | TRBV28
CSVEAAGGMTDTQYF | TGCAGCGTTGAGGCCGCAGGTGGAATGACAGATACGCAGTATTTT | once | TRBJ2-3 | . | TRBV29-1
CASSLLERERVGEQFF | TGTGCCAGCAGCTTGTTGGAGCGGGAGAGGGTCGGGGAGCAGTTCTTC | . | TRBJ2-1 | TRBD2 | TRBV5-4
CASRRDRGNTEAFF | TGTGCCAGCAGACGCGACAGGGGCAACACTGAAGCTTTCTTT | . | TRBJ1-1 | TRBD1 | TRBV4-2
CASAGKLYEQFF | TGTGCCAGCGCGGGAAAACTGTATGAGCAGTTCTTC | few | TRBJ2-1 | . | TRBV7-8
CASSRYLASGNGNNEQFF | TGTGCCAGCAGCCGTTACTTGGCTAGCGGGAATGGTAACAATGAGCAGTTCTTC | . | TRBJ2-1 | TRBD2 | TRBV4-2
CASPDADRARGKTVF | TGCGCCAGCCCAGACGCGGACAGGGCCAGGGGAAAAACTGTTTTT | . | TRBJ1-4 | TRBD1 | TRBV5-1
CASSPNAPGQGRTEAFF | TGTGCCAGCTCACCAAACGCGCCGGGACAGGGGCGGACTGAAGCTTTCTTT | . | TRBJ1-1 | TRBD1 | TRBV18
CASSQAGAGENEKLFF | TGTGCCAGCAGCCAAGCCGGGGCGGGAGAAAATGAAAAACTGTTTTTT | . | TRBJ1-4 | . | TRBV3-1/TRBV3-2